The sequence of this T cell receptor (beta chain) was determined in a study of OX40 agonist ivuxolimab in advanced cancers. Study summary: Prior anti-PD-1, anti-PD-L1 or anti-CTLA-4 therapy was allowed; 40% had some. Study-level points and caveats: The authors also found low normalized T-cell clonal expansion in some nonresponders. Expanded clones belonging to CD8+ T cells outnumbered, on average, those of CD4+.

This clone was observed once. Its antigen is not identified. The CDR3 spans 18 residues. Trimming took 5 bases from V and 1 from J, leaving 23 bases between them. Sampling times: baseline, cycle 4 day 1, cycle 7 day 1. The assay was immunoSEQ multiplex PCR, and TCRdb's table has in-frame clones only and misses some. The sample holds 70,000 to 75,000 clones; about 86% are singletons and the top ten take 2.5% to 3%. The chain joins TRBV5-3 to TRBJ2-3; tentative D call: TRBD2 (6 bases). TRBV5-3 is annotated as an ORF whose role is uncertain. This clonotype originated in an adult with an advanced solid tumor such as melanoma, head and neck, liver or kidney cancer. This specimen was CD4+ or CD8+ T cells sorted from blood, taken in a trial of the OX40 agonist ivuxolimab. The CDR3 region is CARRDNQGQGGGTDTQYF. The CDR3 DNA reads TGTGCCAGAAGAGATAATCAAGGCCAGGGAGGCGGCACAGATACGCAGTATTTT.